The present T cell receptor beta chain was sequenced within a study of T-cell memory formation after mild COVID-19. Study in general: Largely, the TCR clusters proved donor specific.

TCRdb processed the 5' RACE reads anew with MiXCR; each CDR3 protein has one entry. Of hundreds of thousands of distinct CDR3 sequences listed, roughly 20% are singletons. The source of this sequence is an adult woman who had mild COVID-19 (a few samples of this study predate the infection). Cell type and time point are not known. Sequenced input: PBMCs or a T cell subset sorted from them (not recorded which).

CDR3 residues: CASSSNGREGGEQFF. In DNA form, the CDR3 reads TGTGCCAGCAGCTCGAACGGAAGGGAAGGGGGCGAGCAGTTCTTC. The rearrangement links TRBV7-3 to TRBJ2-1; 7 nucleotides align to TRBD1. The germline gives CDR1 SGHTA, CDR2 FQGTGA. The CDR3 sequence is 15 residues long. V dropped 4 bases and J dropped 10; count of bases not matched to a gene: 13. Complete variable domain (other parts from reference TRBV7-3 and TRBJ2-1): GAGVSQTPSNKVTEKGKYVELRCDPISGHTALYWYRQSLGQGPEFLIYFQGTGAADDSGLPNDRFFAVRPEGSVSTLKIQRTERGDSAVYLCASSSNGREGGEQFFGPGTRLTVL.